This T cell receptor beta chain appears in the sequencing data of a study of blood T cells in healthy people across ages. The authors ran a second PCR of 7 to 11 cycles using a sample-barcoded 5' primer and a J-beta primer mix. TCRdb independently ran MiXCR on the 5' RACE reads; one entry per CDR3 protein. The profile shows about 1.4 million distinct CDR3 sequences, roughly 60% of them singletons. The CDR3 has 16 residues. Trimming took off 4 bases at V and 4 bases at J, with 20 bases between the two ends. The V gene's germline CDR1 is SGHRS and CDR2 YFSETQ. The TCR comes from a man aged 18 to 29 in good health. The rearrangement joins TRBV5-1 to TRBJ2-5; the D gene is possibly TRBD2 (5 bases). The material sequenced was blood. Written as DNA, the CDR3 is TGCGCCAGCAGCCCTTCGATAGGGAGAAGACGAGAGACCCAGTACTTC. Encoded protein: CASSPSIGRRRETQYF.